The rows below give T cell receptor beta chains drawn from one sample of a study of CD8+ T cells in alopecia areata. Here immunoSEQ multiplex PCR was the method, and the copy in TCRdb shows in-frame clones only, minus some. The table records about 56,000 clones, 96% of them present only once. The material sequenced was CD8+ T cells sorted from blood, taken at week 0. The receptors here all came from a human donor with alopecia areata. CDR3s include the opening cysteine and the closing phenylalanine or tryptophan. D genes are given only for firm matches.

NA	TRBV5-4	TRBJ2-2	CASSLEGNTGELFF	TGTGCCAGCAGCTTGGAAGGGAACACCGGGGAGCTGTTTTTT
TRBD1	TRBV16	TRBJ2-7	CASSQSSGGVTGKYF	TGTGCCAGCAGCCAATCGTCAGGGGGCGTAACAGGGAAGTACTTC
NA	TRBV7-8	TRBJ1-5	CASSLGGGRNQPQHF	TGTGCCAGCAGCTTGGGGGGGGGACGGAATCAGCCCCAGCATTTT
NA	TRBV7-9	TRBJ1-5	CASSQGRTGGEPQHF	TGTGCCAGCAGCCAAGGTAGGACTGGGGGAGAGCCCCAGCATTTT
TRBD1	TRBV5-1	TRBJ1-4	CASSQQGDEKLFF	TGCGCCAGCAGTCAACAGGGGGATGAAAAACTGTTTTTT
NA	TRBV13	TRBJ2-3	CASSQFDTDTQYF	TGTGCCAGCAGCCAATTCGACACAGATACGCAGTATTTT
TRBD2	TRBV19	TRBJ2-1	CASSSPGTSFNEQFF	TGTGCCAGTAGTAGCCCCGGGACTAGTTTCAATGAGCAGTTCTTC
TRBD1	TRBV5-1	TRBJ1-1	CASSLDRGNTEAFF	TGCGCCAGCAGCTTGGACAGGGGGAACACTGAAGCTTTCTTT
NA	TRBV2	TRBJ1-1	CASSSEPRSNTEAFF	TGTGCCAGCAGTTCAGAGCCTCGTTCGAACACTGAAGCTTTCTTT
NA	TRBV30	TRBJ2-1	CAWSRGGAGYNEQFF	TGTGCCTGGAGTCGTGGGGGGGCGGGATACAATGAGCAGTTCTTC
NA	TRBV7-9	TRBJ2-1	CASPVVGNNEQFF	TGTGCCAGCCCCGTAGTGGGGAACAATGAGCAGTTCTTC
TRBD1	TRBV29-1	TRBJ1-2	CSERTGGDGYTF	TGCAGCGAGAGGACAGGGGGCGATGGCTACACCTTC
NA	TRBV5-1	TRBJ2-5	CASFLDRGGGQETQYF	TGCGCCAGCTTCTTAGACAGGGGAGGGGGTCAAGAGACCCAGTACTTC
NA	TRBV7-9	TRBJ2-3	CASSPRALITDTQYF	TGTGCCAGCAGCCCCCGGGCCTTAATAACAGATACGCAGTATTTT
NA	TRBV19	TRBJ2-1	CASRSRDRGLAPDNEQFF	TGTGCCAGTAGGTCCCGGGACAGGGGACTAGCCCCCGACAATGAGCAGTTCTTC
TRBD1	TRBV6-1	TRBJ1-1	CASSENWGTGEAFF	TGTGCCAGCAGTGAAAATTGGGGGACAGGAGAAGCTTTCTTT
NA	TRBV6-5	TRBJ1-2	CASSYSRSGGYTF	TGTGCCAGCAGTTACTCCCGATCGGGGGGCTACACCTTC
NA	TRBV5-4	TRBJ2-7	CASSSDSLEQYF	TGTGCCAGCAGCTCGGACTCCCTGGAGCAGTACTTC
NA	TRBV29-1	TRBJ2-7	CSVIDRSSYEQYF	TGCAGCGTCATCGACAGGAGCTCCTACGAGCAGTACTTC